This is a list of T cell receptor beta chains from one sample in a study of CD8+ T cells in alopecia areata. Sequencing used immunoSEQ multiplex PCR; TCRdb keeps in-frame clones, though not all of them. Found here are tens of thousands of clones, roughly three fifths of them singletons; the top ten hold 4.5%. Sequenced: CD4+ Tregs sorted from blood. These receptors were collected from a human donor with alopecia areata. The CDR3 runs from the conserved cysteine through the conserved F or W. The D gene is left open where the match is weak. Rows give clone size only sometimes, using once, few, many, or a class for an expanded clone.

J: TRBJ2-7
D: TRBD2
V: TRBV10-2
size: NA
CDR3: CASRGTSGINNEQYF
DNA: TGCGCCAGCAGGGGGACTAGCGGGATTAACAACGAGCAGTACTTC

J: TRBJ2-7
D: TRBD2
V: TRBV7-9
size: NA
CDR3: CASSLVAGLAGVDEQYF
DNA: TGTGCCAGCAGCTTAGTTGCAGGACTAGCGGGAGTGGACGAGCAGTACTTC

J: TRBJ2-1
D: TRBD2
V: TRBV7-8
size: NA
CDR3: CASSWAGASFYNEQFF
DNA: TGTGCCAGCAGCTGGGCGGGAGCAAGCTTCTACAATGAGCAGTTCTTC

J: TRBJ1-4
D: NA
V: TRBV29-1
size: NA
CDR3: CSVIAPPNEKLFF
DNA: TGCAGCGTTATCGCACCCCCTAATGAAAAACTGTTTTTT

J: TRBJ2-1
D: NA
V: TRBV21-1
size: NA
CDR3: CASHQPGHEQFF
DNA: TGTGCCAGCCACCAGCCAGGCCATGAGCAGTTCTTC

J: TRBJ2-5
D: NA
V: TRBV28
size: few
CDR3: CASSSGPENRETQYF
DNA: TGTGCCAGCAGTTCTGGACCGGAGAACCGAGAGACCCAGTACTTC

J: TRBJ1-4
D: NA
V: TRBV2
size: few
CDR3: CASAVEKLFF
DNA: TGTGCCAGCGCGGTTGAAAAACTGTTTTTT

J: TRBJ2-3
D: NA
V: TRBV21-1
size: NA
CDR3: CASSPGLAGAGNTDTQYF
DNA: TGTGCCAGCAGCCCGGGACTAGCGGGGGCCGGGAACACAGATACGCAGTATTTT

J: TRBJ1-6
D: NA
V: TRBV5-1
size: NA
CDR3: CASSLATADNSPLHF
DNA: TGCGCCAGCAGCTTGGCCACGGCCGACAATTCACCCCTCCACTTT

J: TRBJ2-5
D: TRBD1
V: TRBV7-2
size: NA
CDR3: CASSLAQGFQETQYF
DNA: TGTGCCAGCAGCTTAGCACAGGGGTTCCAAGAGACCCAGTACTTC

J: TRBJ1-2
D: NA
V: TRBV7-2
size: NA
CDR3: CASSPHLGSYGHTF
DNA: TGTGCCAGCAGCCCCCACCTAGGCAGCTATGGCCACACCTTC

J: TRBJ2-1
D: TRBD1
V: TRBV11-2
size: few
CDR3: CATSTGGYNEQFF
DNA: TGTGCCACTTCGACAGGGGGGTACAATGAGCAGTTCTTC

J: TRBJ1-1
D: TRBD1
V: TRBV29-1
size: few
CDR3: CSAQLRTGPNTEAFF
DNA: TGCAGCGCCCAACTGCGGACAGGCCCGAACACTGAAGCTTTCTTT

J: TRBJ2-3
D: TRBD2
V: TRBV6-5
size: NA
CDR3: CASSYASGGSDTQYF
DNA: TGTGCCAGCAGTTACGCGAGCGGGGGATCAGATACGCAGTATTTT

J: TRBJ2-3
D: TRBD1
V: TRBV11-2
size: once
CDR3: CASSLGQGTDTQYF
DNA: TGTGCCAGCAGCTTGGGACAGGGCACAGATACGCAGTATTTT

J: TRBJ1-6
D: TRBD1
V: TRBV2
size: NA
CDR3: CASLLQGGNSPLHF
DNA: TGTGCCAGCTTACTACAGGGGGGTAATTCACCCCTCCACTTT

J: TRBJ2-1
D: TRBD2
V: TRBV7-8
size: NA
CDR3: CASSPFLYGTSGRADTDEQFF
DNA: TGTGCCAGCAGCCCGTTCCTTTACGGGACTAGCGGGAGGGCGGACACGGATGAGCAGTTCTTC

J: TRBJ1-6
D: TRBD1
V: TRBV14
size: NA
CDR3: CASSQNSGGSPLHF
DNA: TGTGCCAGCAGCCAAAATTCAGGGGGGTCACCCCTCCACTTT

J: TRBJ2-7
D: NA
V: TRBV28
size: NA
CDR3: CASSYSYEQYF
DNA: TGTGCCAGCAGTTACTCCTACGAGCAGTACTTC

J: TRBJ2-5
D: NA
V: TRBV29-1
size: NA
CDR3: CSVRQTAQETQYF
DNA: TGCAGCGTTCGTCAGACAGCACAAGAGACCCAGTACTTC

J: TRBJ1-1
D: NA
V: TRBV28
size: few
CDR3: CASSLGGLRLGNTEAFF
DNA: TGTGCCAGCAGTTTAGGGGGTCTCCGGCTGGGGAACACTGAAGCTTTCTTT

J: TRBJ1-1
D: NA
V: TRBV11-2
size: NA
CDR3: CASSLGMNTEAFF
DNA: TGTGCCAGCAGCTTAGGAATGAACACTGAAGCTTTCTTT

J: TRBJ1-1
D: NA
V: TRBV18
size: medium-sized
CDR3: CASSPIVTTEMNTEAFF
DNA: TGTGCCAGCTCACCCATAGTTACAACCGAAATGAACACTGAAGCTTTCTTT

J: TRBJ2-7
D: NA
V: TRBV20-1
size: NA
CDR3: CSSRGFYEQYF
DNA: TGCAGTTCAAGGGGATTCTACGAGCAGTACTTC

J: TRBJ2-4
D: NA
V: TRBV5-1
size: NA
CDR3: CASSALTGTKNIQYF
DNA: TGCGCCAGCAGCGCCCTAACAGGGACTAAAAACATTCAGTACTTC

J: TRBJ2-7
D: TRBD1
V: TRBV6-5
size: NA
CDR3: CASGRQGIEQYF
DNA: TGTGCCAGCGGGCGACAGGGCATCGAGCAGTACTTC

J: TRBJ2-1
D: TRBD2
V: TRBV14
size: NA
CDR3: CASSPGTSGRRDEQFF
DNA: TGTGCCAGCAGCCCCGGGACTAGCGGGAGGCGGGATGAGCAGTTCTTC

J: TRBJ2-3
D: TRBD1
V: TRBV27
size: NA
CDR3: CASTGQGKDTQYF
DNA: TGTGCCAGCACAGGACAGGGGAAAGATACGCAGTATTTT

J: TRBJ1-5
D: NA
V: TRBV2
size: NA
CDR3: CATNGGGLNQPQHF
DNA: TGTGCCACCAACGGGGGGGGCCTAAATCAGCCCCAGCATTTT

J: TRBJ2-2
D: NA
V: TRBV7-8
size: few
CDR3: CASSLVSANTGELFF
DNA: TGTGCCAGCAGCTTAGTTAGCGCGAACACCGGGGAGCTGTTTTTT

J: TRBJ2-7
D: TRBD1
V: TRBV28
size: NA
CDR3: CASRPRDRATYEQYF
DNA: TGTGCCAGCAGACCTAGGGACAGGGCCACCTACGAGCAGTACTTC

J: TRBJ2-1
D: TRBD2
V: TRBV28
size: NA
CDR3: CASSFLTSYFGEQFF
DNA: TGTGCCAGCAGTTTCTTGACTAGCTACTTCGGTGAGCAGTTCTTC

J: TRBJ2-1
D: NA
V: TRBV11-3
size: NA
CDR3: CASSLLNSYNEQFF
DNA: TGTGCCAGCAGCTTGCTCAATTCCTACAATGAGCAGTTCTTC

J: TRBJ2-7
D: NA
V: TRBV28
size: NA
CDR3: CASSTSYTEQYF
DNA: TGTGCCAGCAGTACAAGTTATACCGAGCAGTACTTC

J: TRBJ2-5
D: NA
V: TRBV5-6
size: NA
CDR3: CASSLSLLGTQYF
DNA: TGTGCCAGCAGCTTGTCGCTTTTAGGGACCCAGTACTTC

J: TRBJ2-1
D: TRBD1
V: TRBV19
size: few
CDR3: CASSFTRTGDEQFF
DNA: TGTGCCAGTAGTTTTACCCGGACAGGGGATGAGCAGTTCTTC

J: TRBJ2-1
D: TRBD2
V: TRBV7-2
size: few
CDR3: CASSPVAGGPYEQFF
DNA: TGTGCCAGCAGCCCCGTAGCGGGGGGCCCGTATGAGCAGTTCTTC

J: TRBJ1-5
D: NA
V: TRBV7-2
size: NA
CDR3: CASSLGGAGNQPQHF
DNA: TGTGCCAGCAGCTTAGGTGGGGCTGGCAATCAGCCCCAGCATTTT

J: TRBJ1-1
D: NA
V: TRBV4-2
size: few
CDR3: CASTPDVGYRETFF
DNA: TGTGCCAGCACCCCCGATGTGGGCTACAGGGAAACTTTCTTT

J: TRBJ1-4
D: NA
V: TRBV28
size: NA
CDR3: CASSRAGATGKLFF
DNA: TGTGCCAGCAGCCGGGCGGGGGCCACCGGGAAACTGTTTTTT

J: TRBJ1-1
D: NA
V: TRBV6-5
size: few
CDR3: CASSKTGNTEAFF
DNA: TGTGCCAGCAGTAAAACAGGGAACACTGAAGCTTTCTTT

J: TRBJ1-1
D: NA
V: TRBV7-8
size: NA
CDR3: CASSVRLNTEAFF
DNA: TGTGCCAGCAGCGTACGGCTGAACACTGAAGCTTTCTTT

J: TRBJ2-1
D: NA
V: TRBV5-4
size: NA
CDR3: CASSLTGSNEQFF
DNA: TGTGCCAGCAGCCTCACTGGCTCCAATGAGCAGTTCTTC

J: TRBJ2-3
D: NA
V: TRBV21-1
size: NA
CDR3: CASSKVKRSTDTQYF
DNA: TGTGCCAGCAGCAAAGTTAAGCGTTCCACAGATACGCAGTATTTT

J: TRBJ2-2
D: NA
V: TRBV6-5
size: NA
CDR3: CASSYSILRGAGELFF
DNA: TGTGCCAGCAGTTACTCGATTCTCAGGGGTGCCGGGGAGCTGTTTTTT

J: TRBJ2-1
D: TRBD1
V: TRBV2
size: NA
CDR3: CASSEGPGGYNEQFF
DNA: TGTGCCAGCAGTGAAGGACCAGGGGGCTACAATGAGCAGTTCTTC

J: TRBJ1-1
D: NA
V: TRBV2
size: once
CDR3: CASSEGRLAEAFF
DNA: TGTGCCAGCAGTGAAGGCAGGTTGGCTGAAGCTTTCTTT

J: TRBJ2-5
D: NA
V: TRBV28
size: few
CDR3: CASSFRTIQETQYF
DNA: TGTGCCAGCAGTTTTCGTACGATCCAAGAGACCCAGTACTTC

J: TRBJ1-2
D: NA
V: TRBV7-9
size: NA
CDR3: CASSSPGGDGYTF
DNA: TGTGCCAGCAGCTCGCCTGGGGGTGATGGCTACACCTTC

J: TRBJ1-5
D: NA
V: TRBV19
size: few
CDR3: CASSLRTNQPQHF
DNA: TGTGCCAGTAGTCTTCGGACCAATCAGCCCCAGCATTTT

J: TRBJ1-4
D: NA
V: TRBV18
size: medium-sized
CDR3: CASSADGKLFF
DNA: TGTGCCAGCTCCGCCGATGGGAAACTGTTTTTT

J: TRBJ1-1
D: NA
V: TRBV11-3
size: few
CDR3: CASSSRGGEAFF
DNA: TGTGCCAGCAGCTCGCGGGGAGGTGAAGCTTTCTTT